The TCR beta chain described here comes from a study of T cells after yellow fever vaccination. Notes on the study in general: Repertoires sorted by FACS could include abundant clonotypes that are contaminants from the bulk population. Post-booster samples contained most primary-vaccination clones (around 95% CD4, around 90% CD8).

Using its own MiXCR run on the 5' RACE reads, TCRdb lists one record per CDR3 protein. The table records approximately 550,000 distinct CDR3 sequences, about a fifth of them present only once. This clonotype came up a few times. Antigen specificity is unknown. This CDR3 has 13 amino acids. V shed 3 bases and J shed 7 bases, with 13 bases lying between them. The TCR was taken from a man aged 25 to 40 who received the YFV17D yellow fever vaccine. The source was PBMCs, collected 15 days after the yellow fever booster vaccination. V is TRBV12-3 or TRBV12-4 and J is TRBJ2-7, with D perhaps matching TRBD2 (5 bases). The CDR3 DNA follows: TGTGCCAGCAGTTTTTTGAGGGTCTGGGAGCAGTACTTC. Translated, it gives CASSFLRVWEQYF.